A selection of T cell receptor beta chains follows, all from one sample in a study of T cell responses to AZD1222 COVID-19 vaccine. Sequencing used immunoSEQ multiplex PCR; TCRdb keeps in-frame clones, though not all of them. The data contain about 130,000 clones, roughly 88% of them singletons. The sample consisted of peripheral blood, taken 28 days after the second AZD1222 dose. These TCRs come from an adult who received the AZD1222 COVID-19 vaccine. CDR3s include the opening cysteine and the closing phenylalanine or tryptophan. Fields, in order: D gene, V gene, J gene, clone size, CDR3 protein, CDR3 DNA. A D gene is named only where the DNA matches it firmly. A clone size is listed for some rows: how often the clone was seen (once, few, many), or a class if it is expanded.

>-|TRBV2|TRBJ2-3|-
CASSATEGRTDTQYF
TGTGCCAGCAGTGCCACGGAGGGCCGCACAGATACGCAGTATTTT
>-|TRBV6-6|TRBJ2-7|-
CASSLPRTKFYEQYF
TGTGCCAGCAGTTTGCCCAGGACAAAATTTTACGAGCAGTACTTC
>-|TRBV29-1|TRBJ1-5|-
CSVESGVGQPQHF
TGCAGCGTTGAATCGGGGGTAGGCCAGCCCCAGCATTTT
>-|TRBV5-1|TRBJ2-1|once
CASSFRETRMNNEQFF
TGCGCCAGCAGCTTTAGAGAGACTAGGATGAACAATGAGCAGTTCTTC
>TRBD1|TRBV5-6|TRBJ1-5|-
CASSPWTGGSNQPQHF
TGTGCCAGCAGCCCCTGGACAGGGGGAAGCAATCAGCCCCAGCATTTT
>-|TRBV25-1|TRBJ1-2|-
CASSGATSAYGYTF
TGTGCCAGCAGTGGAGCTACCAGCGCTTATGGCTACACCTTC
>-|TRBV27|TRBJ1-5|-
CASSGHINQPQHF
TGTGCCAGCAGCGGACATATTAATCAGCCCCAGCATTTT
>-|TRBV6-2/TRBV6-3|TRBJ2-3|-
CASSDDSLTQYF
TGTGCCAGCAGTGACGACAGTCTAACGCAGTATTTT
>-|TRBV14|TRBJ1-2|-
CASSPPGTVNYGYTF
TGTGCCAGCAGCCCACCCGGGACGGTTAACTATGGCTACACCTTC
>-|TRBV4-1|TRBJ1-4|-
CASSQTSEQGSREKLFF
TGCGCCAGCAGCCAAACCTCCGAGCAGGGATCGAGGGAAAAACTGTTTTTT
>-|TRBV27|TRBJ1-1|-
CASSSTGNTEAFF
TGTGCCAGCAGTTCGACAGGGAACACTGAAGCTTTCTTT
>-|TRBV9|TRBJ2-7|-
CASSVGVGMGEQYF
TGTGCCAGCAGCGTCGGGGTGGGTATGGGCGAGCAGTACTTC
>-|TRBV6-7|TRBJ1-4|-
CASSPDPATNEKLFF
TGTGCCAGCAGTCCAGACCCTGCAACTAATGAAAAACTGTTTTTT
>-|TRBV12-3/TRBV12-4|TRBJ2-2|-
CASRGGGELFF
TGTGCCAGCAGGGGGGGCGGGGAGCTGTTTTTT
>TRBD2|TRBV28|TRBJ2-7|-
CASRRTSVSYEQYF
TGTGCCAGCAGGCGGACTAGCGTTTCTTACGAGCAGTACTTC
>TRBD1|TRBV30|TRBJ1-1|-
CAWKNQGAEAFF
TGTGCCTGGAAAAATCAGGGGGCTGAAGCTTTCTTT
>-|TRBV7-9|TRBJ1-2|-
CASSLGEVDGYTF
TGTGCCAGCAGCTTAGGGGAGGTGGATGGCTACACCTTC
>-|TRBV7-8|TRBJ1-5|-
CASSFSGAGQPQHF
TGTGCCAGCAGCTTCTCAGGGGCCGGGCAGCCCCAGCATTTT
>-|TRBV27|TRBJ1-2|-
CASRTPNYGYTF
TGTGCCAGCAGGACTCCGAACTATGGCTACACCTTC
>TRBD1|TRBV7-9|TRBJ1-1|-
CASSHNRAGGDTEAFF
TGTGCCAGCAGCCATAACCGAGCAGGGGGCGATACTGAAGCTTTCTTT
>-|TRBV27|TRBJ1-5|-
CASSFQGAGQPQHF
TGTGCCAGCAGTTTTCAAGGGGCGGGTCAGCCCCAGCATTTT
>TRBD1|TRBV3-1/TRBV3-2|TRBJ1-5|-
CASSQSRGPDQPQHF
TGTGCCAGCAGCCAGTCAAGGGGGCCTGATCAGCCCCAGCATTTT
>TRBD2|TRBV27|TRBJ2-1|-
CASSHGRVGNEQFF
TGTGCCAGCAGCCACGGGAGGGTTGGCAATGAGCAGTTCTTC
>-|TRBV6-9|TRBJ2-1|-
CAPLRNNEQFF
TGTGCCCCCCTACGGAACAATGAGCAGTTCTTC
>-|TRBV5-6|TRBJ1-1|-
CASTSRADHMPEAFF
TGTGCCAGCACCTCACGGGCGGACCATATGCCTGAAGCTTTCTTT
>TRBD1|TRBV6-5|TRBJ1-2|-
CASSRSGTGDGYTF
TGTGCCAGCAGCCGTTCCGGGACAGGGGATGGCTACACCTTC
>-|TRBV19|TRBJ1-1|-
CASSGYPLNTEAFF
TGTGCCAGTAGTGGTTATCCCTTGAACACTGAAGCTTTCTTT
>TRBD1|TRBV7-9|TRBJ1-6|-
CASSRTGTGYSPLHF
TGTGCCAGCAGCCGTACCGGGACAGGGTATTCACCCCTCCACTTT
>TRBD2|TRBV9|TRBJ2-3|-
CASSQASGDTDTQYF
TGTGCCAGCAGCCAGGCTAGCGGGGACACAGATACGCAGTATTTT
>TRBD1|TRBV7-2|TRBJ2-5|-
CASTTLGTGAETQYF
TGTGCCAGCACCACCTTAGGGACAGGGGCAGAGACCCAGTACTTC
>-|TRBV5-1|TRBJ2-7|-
CASSADNSYEQYF
TGCGCCAGCAGCGCAGACAACTCCTACGAGCAGTACTTC
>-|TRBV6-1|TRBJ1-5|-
CASSERGPYQPQHF
TGTGCCAGCAGTGAAAGGGGACCCTATCAGCCCCAGCATTTT
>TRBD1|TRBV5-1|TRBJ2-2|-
CASRRQGAVGELFF
TGCGCCAGCCGTAGACAGGGGGCGGTCGGGGAGCTGTTTTTT
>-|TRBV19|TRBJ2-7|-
CASSEGQGPPNEQYF
TGTGCCAGTAGTGAGGGGCAGGGACCCCCCAACGAGCAGTACTTC
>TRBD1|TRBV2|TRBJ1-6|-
CASSEGQGIGSPLHF
TGTGCCAGCAGTGAGGGACAGGGGATAGGGTCACCCCTCCACTTT
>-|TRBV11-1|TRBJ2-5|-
CASSPRPDSQETQYF
TGTGCCAGCAGCCCTAGACCGGACAGTCAAGAGACCCAGTACTTC
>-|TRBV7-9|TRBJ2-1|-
CASSLVAVVGNEQFF
TGTGCCAGCAGCTTAGTCGCGGTTGTGGGGAATGAGCAGTTCTTC
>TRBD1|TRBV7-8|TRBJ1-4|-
CASSSLTGADEKLFF
TGTGCCAGCAGCTCCTTGACAGGGGCCGACGAAAAACTGTTTTTT
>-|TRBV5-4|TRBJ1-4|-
CASSLGQSANEKLFF
TGTGCCAGCAGCCTAGGACAGAGCGCCAATGAAAAACTGTTTTTT
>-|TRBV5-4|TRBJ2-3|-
CASSSKGADTQYF
TGTGCCAGCAGCTCGAAAGGGGCAGATACGCAGTATTTT
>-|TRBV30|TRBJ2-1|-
CAWSYKATPYNEQFF
TGTGCCTGGTCGTATAAAGCGACGCCCTACAATGAGCAGTTCTTC
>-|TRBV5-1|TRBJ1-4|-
CASSLLGTNEKLFF
TGCGCCAGCAGCTTGCTGGGAACTAATGAAAAACTGTTTTTT
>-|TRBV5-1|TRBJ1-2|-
CASSLEAGGYTF
TGCGCCAGCAGCTTGGAAGCAGGTGGCTACACCTTC
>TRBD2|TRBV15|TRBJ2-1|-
CATSSTSGSYNEQFF
TGTGCCACCAGCAGTACTAGCGGGAGTTACAATGAGCAGTTCTTC
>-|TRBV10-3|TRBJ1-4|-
CAISKVSNEKLFF
TGTGCCATCAGCAAAGTCAGTAATGAAAAACTGTTTTTT
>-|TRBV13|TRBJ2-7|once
CASSLEMESSSYEQYF
TGTGCCAGCAGCTTAGAGATGGAGTCAAGCTCCTACGAGCAGTACTTC
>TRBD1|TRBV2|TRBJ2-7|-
CASRQGSYEQYF
TGTGCCAGCCGACAGGGGAGCTACGAGCAGTACTTC
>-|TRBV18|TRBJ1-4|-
CASSLTVDSPVFF
TGTGCCAGCTCACTTACCGTCGACTCTCCGGTGTTTTTT
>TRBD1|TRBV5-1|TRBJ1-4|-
CASSLNRGSEKLFF
TGCGCCAGCAGCTTGAACAGGGGATCCGAAAAACTGTTTTTT
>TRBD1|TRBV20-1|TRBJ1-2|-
CSAFRGDRRHF
TGCAGTGCTTTCCGGGGGGACAGGCGACACTTC
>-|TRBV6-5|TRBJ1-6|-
CASSYSNSPLHF
TGTGCCAGCAGTTATAGTAATTCACCCCTCCACTTT
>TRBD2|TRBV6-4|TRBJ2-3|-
CASSELAGGRTDTQYF
TGTGCCAGCAGTGAACTAGCGGGAGGGCGCACAGATACGCAGTATTTT
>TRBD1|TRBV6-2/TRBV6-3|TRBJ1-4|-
CASSRDRYTDEGINEKLFF
TGTGCCAGCAGTCGGGACAGGTATACCGATGAAGGGATTAATGAAAAACTGTTTTTT
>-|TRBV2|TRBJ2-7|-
CASSDSGTFYEQYF
TGTGCCAGCAGTGACTCAGGGACCTTCTACGAGCAGTACTTC
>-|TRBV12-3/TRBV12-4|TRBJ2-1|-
CASSQVGSYEQFF
TGTGCCAGCAGCCAAGTGGGGAGCTATGAGCAGTTCTTC
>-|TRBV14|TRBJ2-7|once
CASSQDYGVGYEQYF
TGTGCCAGCAGCCAAGATTACGGGGTCGGCTACGAGCAGTACTTC
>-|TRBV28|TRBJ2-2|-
CASREQWDTGELFF
TGTGCCAGTCGGGAGCAATGGGACACCGGGGAGCTGTTTTTT
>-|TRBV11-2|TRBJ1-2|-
CASSLGGANYGYTF
TGTGCCAGCAGCTTAGGAGGGGCCAACTATGGCTACACCTTC
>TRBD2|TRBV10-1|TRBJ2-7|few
CASSESGLAGNEQYF
TGCGCCAGCAGTGAGTCGGGATTAGCGGGAAACGAGCAGTACTTC